This passage covers 11 T cell receptor beta chains from one sample sequenced in a study of cytomegalovirus exposure and HLA in healthy donors. It was with 60 Vbeta and 13 Jbeta primers that the PCR ran. Using immunoSEQ multiplex PCR, the repertoire was profiled, and TCRdb retains in-frame clones only, with some absent. The sample lists some 140,000 clones; roughly 80% were seen once. Sequencing was done on a sample of PBMCs. Source of these receptors: a young man in good health and CMV-seronegative.

V gene TRBV28 combines with J gene TRBJ1-2; D unresolved. Trimming removed 1 base at V and 7 bases at J, with 13 bases between. This CDR3 is built from 14 residues. Germline V CDR1 and CDR2: MDHEN, SYDVKM. CDR3 DNA sequence: TGTGCCAGCAGTTTATCCAGCGGACGGGGTGGCTACACCTTC. It codes for CASSLSSGRGGYTF.

The chain joins TRBV27 to TRBJ1-5; D is undetermined. CDR1 and CDR2 from the germline V gene are MNHEY and SMNVEV (reference sequence). Trimming cost V 6 bases and J 4 bases, with 10 bases left between them. This CDR3 comprises 13 residues. The CDR3 sequence is CASRARRNQPQHF. The CDR3 nucleotides read TGTGCCAGCAGGGCAAGGAGGAATCAGCCCCAGCATTTT.

This rearrangement joins TRBV30 to TRBJ2-3, with TRBD2 matching 8 bases. J was trimmed by 2 bases and V by 7 bases; bases with no gene match: 8. The CDR3 covers 14 residues. Germline V gene lookup returns CDR1 GTSNPN and CDR2 SVGIG (reference sequence). Here the CDR3 reads CAYRSGSPTDTQYF. The CDR3 DNA is TGTGCCTACCGAAGCGGGAGCCCCACAGATACGCAGTATTTT.

The chain employs TRBV7-8 and TRBJ2-7, with 7 bases fitting TRBD1. The CDR3 totals 14 residues. Germline CDR1 and CDR2: SGHVS and FQNEAQ. J lost 3 bases, V lost 5 bases, and 7 bases had no gene match. CDR3 DNA sequence: TGTGCCAGCAGCACCTGGGACAGAAGCTACGAGCAGTACTTC. The encoded protein is CASSTWDRSYEQYF.

The chain combines TRBV9 with TRBJ1-1; D perhaps matches TRBD1 (6 bases). The germline V gene has CDR1 SGDLS and CDR2 YYNGEE. CDR3 length: 14 amino acids. The V gene lost 2 bases and the J gene lost 1 base, with 9 bases spanning the gap. CDR3 bases: TGTGCCAGCAGCGTGACAGGCGAGAACACTGAAGCTTTCTTT. It is translated as CASSVTGENTEAFF.

This clone was seen a few times. The chain is built from TRBV29-1 and TRBJ1-1, with D unclear. This CDR3 is built from 10 residues. The V end was cut by 7 bases, the J end by 4 bases, with 7 bases between. Germline CDR1 and CDR2: SQVTM and ANQGSEA. The CDR3 nucleotides are TGCAGCGCCCTCAGCACTGAAGCTTTCTTT. Its protein product is CSALSTEAFF.

This sequence joins TRBV28 and TRBJ1-5, with no clear D. The V end lost 6 bases, the J end lost 9 bases, and 18 bases lay between the germline ends. Per the germline V gene, CDR1 is MDHEN and CDR2 is SYDVKM. The CDR3 totals 14 residues. Written as DNA, the CDR3 is TGTGCCAGCAGCGGGGAGGCCCCCAATGGGCCCCAGCATTTT. This sequence encodes CASSGEAPNGPQHF.

This clone occurred a few times. The V gene is TRBV5-1, the J gene TRBJ2-7; TRBD2 agrees at 8 bases. CDR3 size: 15 residues. Germline V gene lookup returns CDR1 SGHRS and CDR2 YFSETQ. J lost 2 bases, V lost 1 base, and 5 bases had no gene match. CDR3 region: CASSLLLAGTYEQYF. The CDR3 DNA is TGCGCCAGCAGCTTGTTATTAGCGGGGACCTACGAGCAGTACTTC.

This chain joins TRBV7-8 and TRBJ2-3; possible D gene TRBD1, 6 bases. CDR3 length equals 17 residues. Germline lookup yields CDR1 SGHVS and CDR2 FQNEAQ. V was trimmed by 3 bases and J by 1 base, leaving 17 bases between them. Here the CDR3 reads CASSLQGRLIRTDTQYF. Here the CDR3 DNA reads TGTGCCAGCAGCTTGCAGGGGCGTTTAATTCGCACAGATACGCAGTATTTT.

The chain couples TRBV28 to TRBJ1-2, with 7 bases matching TRBD1. The CDR3 contains 12 residues. Germline-derived CDR1 and CDR2 are MDHEN and SYDVKM. The ends lost 6 bases at V and 8 bases at J; junction bases unmatched: 6. This chain's CDR3 is CASRRQGGGYTF. The CDR3 DNA reads as TGTGCCAGCAGACGACAGGGAGGAGGCTACACCTTC.

This clone was seen only once. This chain connects TRBV5-1 to TRBJ2-1; D is unclear. The CDR3 has 14 residues. Per germline, CDR1 SGHRS and CDR2 YFSETQ. Trimming cost V 0 bases and J 6 bases, with 10 bases left between them. CDR3: CASSLDLAANEQFF. The CDR3 nucleotides read TGCGCCAGCAGCTTGGACCTGGCGGCCAATGAGCAGTTCTTC. Complete variable domain (other parts from reference TRBV5-1 and TRBJ2-1): KAGVTQTPRYLIKTRGQQVTLSCSPISGHRSVSWYQQTPGQGLQFLFEYFSETQRNKGNFPGRFSGRQFSNSRSEMNVSTLELGDSALYLCASSLDLAANEQFFGPGTRLTVL.